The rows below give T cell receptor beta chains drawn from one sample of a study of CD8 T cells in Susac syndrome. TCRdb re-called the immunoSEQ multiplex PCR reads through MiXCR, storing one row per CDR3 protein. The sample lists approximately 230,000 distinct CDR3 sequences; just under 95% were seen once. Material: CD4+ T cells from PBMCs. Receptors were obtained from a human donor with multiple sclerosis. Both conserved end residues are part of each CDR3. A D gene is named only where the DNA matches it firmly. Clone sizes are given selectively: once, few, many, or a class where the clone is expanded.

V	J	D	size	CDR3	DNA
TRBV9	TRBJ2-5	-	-	CASSVGTIQETQYF	TGTGCCAGCAGCGTAGGGACCATCCAAGAGACCCAGTACTTC
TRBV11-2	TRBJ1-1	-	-	CASSSIQGRNTEAFF	TGTGCCAGCAGCTCAATCCAGGGGAGGAACACTGAAGCTTTCTTT
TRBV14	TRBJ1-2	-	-	CASSQDLGVGYTF	TGTGCCAGCAGCCAAGATTTGGGAGTTGGCTACACCTTC
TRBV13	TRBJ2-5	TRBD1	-	CASSPTGPAETQYF	TGTGCCAGCAGCCCGACAGGGCCAGCGGAGACCCAGTACTTC
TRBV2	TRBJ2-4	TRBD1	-	CASRAGGVNIQYF	TGTGCCAGCAGGGCAGGGGGTGTAAACATTCAGTACTTC
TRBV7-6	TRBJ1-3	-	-	CASSLATGPGNTIYF	TGTGCCAGCAGCTTAGCCACAGGACCGGGAAACACCATATATTTT
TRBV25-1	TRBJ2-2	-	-	CASTQVNTGELFF	TGTGCCAGCACCCAAGTAAACACCGGGGAGCTGTTTTTT
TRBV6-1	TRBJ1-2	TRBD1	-	CASGKGQGTYGYTF	TGTGCCAGCGGGAAGGGACAGGGGACCTATGGCTACACCTTC
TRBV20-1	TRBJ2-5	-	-	CSARDPLPVGETQYF	TGCAGTGCTAGAGATCCCCTACCGGTAGGGGAGACCCAGTACTTC
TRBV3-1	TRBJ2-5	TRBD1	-	CASSLVDRGIETQYF	TGTGCCAGCAGCCTCGTGGACAGGGGGATCGAGACCCAGTACTTC
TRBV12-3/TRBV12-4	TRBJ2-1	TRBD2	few	CASSPGLAGYNEQFF	TGTGCCAGCAGTCCCGGACTAGCGGGTTACAATGAGCAGTTCTTC
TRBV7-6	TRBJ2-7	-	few	CASSLAASYEQYF	TGTGCCAGCAGCTTAGCCGCCAGCTACGAGCAGTACTTC
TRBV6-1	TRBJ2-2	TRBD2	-	CASSGEGSGTGELFF	TGTGCCAGCTCTGGGGAGGGGAGTGGGACCGGGGAGCTGTTTTTT
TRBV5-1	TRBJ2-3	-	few	CASSLSDTQYF	TGTGCCAGCAGTTTATCAGATACGCAGTATTTT
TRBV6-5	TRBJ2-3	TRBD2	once	CASSYGTSSDTQYF	TGTGCCAGCAGTTACGGGACTAGCTCAGATACGCAGTATTTT
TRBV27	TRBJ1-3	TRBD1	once	CASSSQGASGNTIYF	TGTGCCAGCAGTTCACAGGGGGCTTCTGGAAACACCATATATTTT
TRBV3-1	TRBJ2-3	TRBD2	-	CASSQESGGADTQYF	TGTGCCAGCAGCCAAGAAAGCGGGGGGGCAGATACGCAGTATTTT
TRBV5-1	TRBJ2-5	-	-	CASSFTLLGEQETQYF	TGCGCCAGCAGCTTCACCCTTCTAGGGGAACAAGAGACCCAGTACTTC
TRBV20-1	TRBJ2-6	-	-	CSFGQGGSGANVLTF	TGCAGTTTTGGGCAGGGAGGCTCTGGGGCCAACGTCCTGACTTTC
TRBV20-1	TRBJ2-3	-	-	CSATLDGGTDTQYF	TGCAGTGCAACCCTTGACGGAGGCACAGATACGCAGTATTTT
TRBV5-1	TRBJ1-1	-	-	CASSHGQSGVGAEAFF	TGCGCCAGCAGCCACGGCCAAAGTGGGGTGGGGGCTGAAGCTTTCTTT
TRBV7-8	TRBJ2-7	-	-	CASSHSYEQYF	TGTGCCAGCAGCCATTCCTACGAGCAGTACTTC
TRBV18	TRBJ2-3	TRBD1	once	CASSPLGTGETSSTQYF	TGTGCCAGCTCACCACTTGGGACAGGGGAGACCTCATCTACGCAGTATTTT
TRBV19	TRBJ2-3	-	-	CASNGGSTDTQYF	TGTGCCAGTAATGGAGGAAGCACAGATACGCAGTATTTT
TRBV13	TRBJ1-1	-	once	CASSLAQGRNTEAFF	TGTGCCAGCAGCTTAGCCCAGGGGAGGAACACTGAAGCTTTCTTT
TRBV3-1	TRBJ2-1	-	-	CASSQGHEQFF	TGTGCCAGCAGCCAAGGCCATGAGCAGTTCTTC
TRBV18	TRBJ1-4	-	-	CASSHPGQRVKLFF	TGTGCCAGCTCTCATCCCGGACAGCGCGTAAAACTGTTTTTT
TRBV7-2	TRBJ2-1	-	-	CASSPQSRGSSYNEQFF	TGTGCCAGCAGCCCCCAAAGTCGGGGCAGCTCCTACAATGAGCAGTTCTTC
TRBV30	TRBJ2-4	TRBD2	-	CAWSVGTSIAKNIQYF	TGTGCCTGGAGTGTCGGGACTAGCATAGCCAAAAACATTCAGTACTTC
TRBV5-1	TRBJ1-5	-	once	CASSLVPGMGQPQHF	TGCGCCAGCAGCTTGGTTCCGGGGATGGGTCAGCCCCAGCATTTT
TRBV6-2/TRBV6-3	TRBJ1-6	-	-	CASSHPRTVSPQPYSPLHF	TGTGCCAGCAGTCACCCTCGGACAGTCAGCCCCCAACCGTATTCACCCCTCCACTTT
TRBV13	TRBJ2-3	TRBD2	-	CASRTAGATDTQYF	TGTGCCAGCAGGACAGCGGGAGCTACAGATACGCAGTATTTT
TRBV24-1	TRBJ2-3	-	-	CATSELTRNPLYF	TGTGCCACCAGTGAATTAACTAGAAACCCCCTGTATTTT
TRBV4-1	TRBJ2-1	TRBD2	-	CASSQLLAGGPYEQFF	TGCGCCAGCAGCCAACTCCTAGCGGGGGGGCCATATGAGCAGTTCTTC
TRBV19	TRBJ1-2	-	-	CASSMMDANYGYTF	TGTGCCAGTAGTATGATGGACGCTAACTATGGCTACACCTTC
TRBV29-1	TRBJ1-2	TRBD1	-	CSATGAGGDGYTF	TGCAGCGCCACCGGGGCAGGGGGCGATGGCTACACCTTC
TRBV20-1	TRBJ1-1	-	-	CSARDLRGGWTEAFF	TGCAGTGCTAGAGACCTGAGGGGGGGGTGGACTGAAGCTTTCTTT
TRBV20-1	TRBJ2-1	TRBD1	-	CSARPDRGRLNEQFF	TGCAGTGCTAGACCCGACAGGGGGCGCCTCAATGAGCAGTTCTTC
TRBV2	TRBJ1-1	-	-	CASSEGQADTEAFF	TGTGCCAGCAGTGAAGGCCAGGCGGACACTGAAGCTTTCTTT